The 18 T cell receptor beta chains below all came from one sample that was sequenced in a study of control samples from healthy donors and cancer patients. Generated by immunoSEQ multiplex PCR, the TCRdb table keeps only in-frame clones and is missing some. Seen here are under 450,000 clones, around 90% observed once, and the top ten hold just under 6.5%. The sample consisted of PBMCs. The source of these receptors is a man aged 40-55 years with head and neck cancer.

With regard to this clone: The junction departs from germline at one end; a sequencing error may be responsible. CDR3 in amino acids: CPSSPEPRWGPDTQYF. The CDR3 DNA reads as TGTCCCAGCAGCCCTGAACCCCGGTGGGGCCCAGATACGCAGTATTTT. The chain employs TRBV7-6 and TRBJ2-3; TRBD1 might be the D (5 bases). The CDR3 is 16 residues long. The germline V gene has CDR1 SGHVS and CDR2 FNYEAQ.

CDR3 DNA: TGTGCCTGGAGCAGGGGCAAAAACATTCAGTACTTC. It specifies CAWSRGKNIQYF. The chain couples TRBV30 to TRBJ2-4; D perhaps matches TRBD1 (6 bases). The ends were cut back, 3 bases at V and 3 bases at J, with 6 bases in the middle. Germline V lookup: CDR1 GTSNPN, CDR2 SVGIG (reference sequence). This CDR3 is built from 12 residues. Together with reference TRBV30 and TRBJ2-4, the CDR3 gives the full variable domain: SQTIHQWPATLVQPVGSPLSLECTVEGTSNPNLYWYRQAAGRGLQLLFYSVGIGQISSEVPQNLSASRPQDRQFILSSKKLLLSDSGFYLCAWSRGKNIQYFGAGTRLSVL.

V usage is TRBV6-4 and J usage is TRBJ2-7, with TRBD1 matching 9 bases. CDR3 size: 18 residues. In germline, CDR1 is MRHNA, CDR2 SNTAGT. V gave up 0 bases and J gave up 3 bases; unmatched junction bases: 12. The chain's CDR3 is CASSDSKGQGRIVYEQYF. DNA for the CDR3: TGTGCCAGCAGTGACTCGAAGGGACAGGGAAGAATTGTCTACGAGCAGTACTTC.

The V gene is TRBV3-1 (or the pseudogene TRBV3-2), the J gene TRBJ2-1; D not resolved. This CDR3 is 16 amino acids long. V was cut by 3 bases and J by 5 bases, with 17 bases left in between. Per germline, CDR1 LGHDT and CDR2 YNNKEL (reference sequence). The CDR3 protein is CASSQSDIGFHNEQFF. The CDR3 region has the DNA TGTGCCAGCAGCCAGTCAGATATCGGATTTCACAATGAGCAGTTCTTC.

This clone appeared once. The rearrangement uses TRBV27 and TRBJ1-2; 8 bases agree with TRBD1. In germline, CDR1 is MNHEY, CDR2 SMNVEV (reference sequence). V gave up 3 bases and J gave up 8 bases; unmatched junction bases: 5. CDR3 length equals 13 residues. CDR3 bases: TGTGCCAGCAGTTTCAGGGGGCTAGGAGGCTACACCTTC. Translating it yields CASSFRGLGGYTF.

The chain joins TRBV28 to TRBJ2-7; 9 bases map to TRBD1. V trimming: 6 bases; J trimming: 2 bases; junction bases outside the gene matches: 8. The CDR3 loop spans 15 amino acids. Germline V gene lookup returns CDR1 MDHEN and CDR2 SYDVKM. The CDR3 bases are TGTGCCAGCAGCCCCACAGGGACAGGGACCTACGAGCAGTACTTC. It codes for CASSPTGTGTYEQYF.

The chain combines TRBV6-4 with TRBJ2-1; 16 bases match TRBD2. The germline CDR1 and CDR2 sequences are MRHNA and SNTAGT. This CDR3 region has 18 residues. V lost 7 bases, J lost 5 bases, and 11 bases stayed unmatched. CDR3 sequence (DNA): TGTGCCAGCATCACCACCGGGACTAGCGGGAGGGCCCACAATGAGCAGTTCTTC. Protein product: CASITTGTSGRAHNEQFF.

CDR3 coding DNA: TGTGCCAGCAGCCCGGACAGGGTACCTTACGAGCAGTACTTC. Translation gives CASSPDRVPYEQYF. The chain joins TRBV7-9 to TRBJ2-7, with TRBD1 identical over 8 bases. Germline loops: CDR1 SEHNR, CDR2 FQNEAQ (reference sequence). This CDR3 has 14 amino acids. V was clipped by 5 bases and J by 4 bases; unmatched bases: 7.

The chain has TRBV19 and TRBJ1-4; D might be TRBD1 (6 bases). The germline V and J ends were trimmed by 5 bases and 5 bases, with 9 bases remaining between them. CDR3 size: 13 residues. Germline V gives CDR1 LNHDA, CDR2 SQIVND (reference sequence). This CDR3 reads CASSAGQNEKLFF. CDR3 bases: TGTGCCAGTAGTGCGGGACAAAATGAAAAACTGTTTTTT. The full variable domain, its missing parts supplied by reference TRBV19 and TRBJ1-4, is DGGITQSPKYLFRKEGQNVTLSCEQNLNHDAMYWYRQDPGQGLRLIYYSQIVNDFQKGDIAEGYSVSREKKESFPLTVTSAQKNPTAFYLCASSAGQNEKLFFGSGTQLSVL.

Points on this clone: Sequence at one end of the junction differs from germline and may be a read error. The chain links TRBV28 to TRBJ1-1; 7 nucleotides line up with TRBD1. The CDR3 is 15 residues long. Germline CDR1 and CDR2: MDHEN and SYDVKM. CDR3 amino acids: CASRRQGGLNTEAFF. In DNA form, the CDR3 reads TGTGCCAGCAGACGACAGGGAGGTTTGAATACTGAAGCTTTCTTT.

This rearrangement joins TRBV3-1 (or the pseudogene TRBV3-2) to TRBJ2-4, with 9 bases identical to TRBD1. The CDR3 sequence is 17 residues long. Looked up from germline, CDR1 is LGHDT and CDR2 is YNNKEL (reference sequence). V lost 2 bases to trimming and J lost 0 bases; unmatched junction nucleotides: 5. This CDR3 is CASSQNRGRLAKNIQYF. For the CDR3, the DNA is TGTGCCAGCAGCCAAAACAGGGGGCGGCTAGCCAAAAACATTCAGTACTTC.

This clone was observed a few times. One end of the junction fails to match germline, which may point to a read error. The CDR3 reads CASSLVRGHGSYEQYF. CDR3 DNA sequence: TGTGCTAGCAGCTTAGTGAGGGGACACGGCTCCTACGAGCAGTACTTC. V usage is TRBV7-7 and J usage is TRBJ2-7; TRBD1 might be the D (6 bases). This CDR3 contains 16 residues. Germline-derived CDR1 and CDR2 are SSHAT and FNYEAQ (reference sequence).

The chain carries TRBV6-1 and TRBJ2-5; 7 bases are a match to TRBD1. Trimming took 2 bases from V and 0 from J; bases not matched to a gene: 6. The germline V gene encodes CDR1 MNHNS and CDR2 SASEGT. The CDR3 runs to 16 residues. In nucleotides, the CDR3 is TGTGCCAGCAGTGAAAGGAAGACAGGGTACCAAGAGACCCAGTACTTC. Its protein is CASSERKTGYQETQYF.

This chain links TRBV24-1 with TRBJ2-1; possibly TRBD2 for D (6 bases). This CDR3 has 13 amino acids. V was clipped by 1 base and J by 9 bases, with 9 bases between them. Germline assignment: CDR1 KGHDR and CDR2 SFDVKD. The CDR3 sequence is CATSDLMGGEQFF. In nucleotides, the CDR3 is TGTGCCACCAGTGATTTAATGGGGGGTGAGCAGTTCTTC.

This chain connects TRBV19 to TRBJ2-6, with a tentative D call TRBD1 (6 bases). Germline-derived CDR1 and CDR2 are LNHDA and SQIVND (reference sequence). V was trimmed by 9 bases and J by 0 bases, leaving 18 bases between them. This CDR3 contains 17 residues. CDR3: CARDDRISNSGANVLTF. In nucleotides, the CDR3 is TGTGCCAGAGACGACAGGATCAGTAACTCTGGGGCCAACGTCCTGACTTTC.

The J gene is TRBJ1-4, the V gene TRBV7-9; D remains unclear. The CDR3 is 12 residues long. Trimming shortened V by 10 bases and J by 8 bases, and 14 bases separated the two germline ends. Germline V gene lookup returns CDR1 SEHNR and CDR2 FQNEAQ (reference sequence). CDR3 amino acids: CATHEGLEKLFF. In nucleotides, the CDR3 is TGTGCCACTCACGAGGGCCTGGAAAAACTGTTTTTT.

V is TRBV7-2 and J is TRBJ1-4; the D gene is possibly TRBD1 (6 bases). V gave up 3 bases and J gave up 8 bases, with 13 bases separating them. Per germline, CDR1 SGHTA and CDR2 FQGNSA. The CDR3 has 14 residues. The CDR3 sequence: CASSFTGTGEKLFF. CDR3 DNA: TGTGCCAGCAGCTTTACAGGGACCGGGGAAAAACTGTTTTTT.

The chain recombines TRBV7-6 with TRBJ2-2; tentatively, D is TRBD2 (5 bases). V dropped 5 bases and J dropped 5 bases, with 21 bases sitting between them. The CDR3 runs 17 residues. Germline lookup yields CDR1 SGHVS and CDR2 FNYEAQ. CDR3 nucleotides: TGTGCCAGCAGCCACTCAGGACCTGGATCGGGGACCGGGGAGCTGTTTTTT. Protein: CASSHSGPGSGTGELFF. Combining the CDR3 with reference TRBV7-6 and TRBJ2-2 gives the whole variable domain GAGVSQSPRYKVTKRGQDVALRCDPISGHVSLYWYRQALGQGPEFLTYFNYEAQQDKSGLPNDRFSAERPEGSISTLTIQRTEQRDSAMYRCASSHSGPGSGTGELFFGEGSRLTVL.